The 9 T cell receptor beta chains below come from one sample, sequenced in a study of blood T cell repertoires in COVID-19. Profiled with immunoSEQ multiplex PCR; TCRdb holds only in-frame clones, not every one. Here the sample spans roughly 73,000 clones, around 86% being singletons. The specimen sequenced was peripheral blood. The receptors were sampled from a woman of 80 years or more with active or convalescent COVID-19.

The chain joins TRBV10-3 to TRBJ2-7; possibly TRBD2 for D (5 bases). The ends were cut back, 0 bases at V and 1 base at J, with 7 bases in the middle. This CDR3 contains 14 residues. CDR1 and CDR2 from the germline V gene are ENHRY and SYGVKD. Here the CDR3 reads CAISESERSYEQYF. The DNA for the CDR3 is TGTGCCATCAGTGAGTCCGAGCGGTCCTACGAGCAGTACTTC.

This rearrangement joins TRBV7-9 to TRBJ1-2, with 7 bases fitting TRBD1. Trimming at V came to 5 bases and at J to 0 bases, leaving 9 bases not matched to a gene. The CDR3 has 16 residues. Germline-derived CDR1 and CDR2 are SEHNR and FQNEAQ (reference sequence). The CDR3 DNA follows: TGTGCCAGCAGCGTACAGACAGGGAACACTAACTATGGCTACACCTTC. Its protein is CASSVQTGNTNYGYTF. Together with reference TRBV7-9 and TRBJ1-2, the CDR3 gives the full variable domain: DTGVSQNPRHKITKRGQNVTFRCDPISEHNRLYWYRQTLGQGPEFLTYFQNEAQLEKSRLLSDRFSAERPKGSFSTLEIQRTEQGDSAMYLCASSVQTGNTNYGYTFGSGTRLTVV.

This sequence joins TRBV4-2 and TRBJ2-3; 7 bases line up with TRBD2. V lost 4 bases and J lost 1; bases outside the gene matches: 11. CDR1 is LGHNA, CDR2 YNFKEQ, per germline. The CDR3 has 17 amino acids. The CDR3 nucleotides read TGTGCCAGCAGCCGGCCCAGGGCGGGGGACGGCACAGATACGCAGTATTTT. It codes for CASSRPRAGDGTDTQYF.

V and J are TRBV27 and TRBJ1-6; 10 nucleotides match TRBD1. This CDR3 spans 18 amino acids. Germline loops: CDR1 MNHEY, CDR2 SMNVEV (reference sequence). The V and J ends lost 3 bases and 0 bases, in that order; junction bases with no gene match: 5. The CDR3 coding sequence is TGTGCCAGCAGTTTGCGGACAGGGGGGAGCTCCTATAATTCACCCCTCCACTTT. Encoded protein: CASSLRTGGSSYNSPLHF.

Comments on this clone: Other DNA sequences in this sample translate to the same CDR3. The chain combines TRBV5-1 with TRBJ2-7; 7 bases are shared with TRBD1. The CDR3 runs 13 residues. From germline, CDR1 is SGHRS and CDR2 YFSETQ. V trimming: 4 bases; J trimming: 2 bases; junction bases outside the gene matches: 3. CDR3 region: CASSPGQTYEQYF. The DNA for the CDR3 is TGCGCCAGCAGCCCGGGACAGACCTACGAGCAGTACTTC.

This clone is a singleton in its sample. The DNA for the CDR3 is TGCGCCAGCAGCCCATTCCACCGACAGGGGGCTAATTCACCCCTCCACTTT. Translation gives CASSPFHRQGANSPLHF. The rearrangement uses TRBV5-1 and TRBJ1-6; 10 bases are shared with TRBD1. The CDR3 covers 17 residues. Per germline, CDR1 SGHRS and CDR2 YFSETQ. V dropped 4 bases and J dropped 6; count of bases not matched to a gene: 10.

This sequence joins TRBV7-9 and TRBJ2-3, with a possible D match to TRBD1 (6 bases). This CDR3 is built from 11 residues. V was clipped by 3 bases and J by 12 bases, with 10 bases between them. Germline loops: CDR1 SEHNR, CDR2 FQNEAQ (reference sequence). CDR3 coding DNA: TGTGCCAGCAGCTTTGAGGGGGTACAGTATTTT. Its protein is CASSFEGVQYF. Full variable domain (missing parts from reference TRBV7-9 and TRBJ2-3): DTGVSQNPRHKITKRGQNVTFRCDPISEHNRLYWYRQTLGQGPEFLTYFQNEAQLEKSRLLSDRFSAERPKGSFSTLEIQRTEQGDSAMYLCASSFEGVQYFGPGTRLTVL.

The genes are TRBV4-3 and TRBJ2-2, with 8 bases that match TRBD2. Germline V CDR1 and CDR2: LGHNA, YSLEER. CDR3 size: 15 residues. With V trimmed by 7 bases and J by 4 bases, 8 bases remained unmatched. Here the CDR3 reads CASNREGGSTGELFF. CDR3 DNA sequence: TGCGCCAGCAACCGGGAGGGTGGTAGCACCGGGGAGCTGTTTTTT.

The chain links TRBV29-1 to TRBJ1-2, with D perhaps matching TRBD1 (5 bases). Trimming took off 6 bases at V and 0 bases at J, with 14 bases between the two ends. The V gene's germline CDR1 is SQVTM and CDR2 ANQGSEA. This CDR3 is built from 14 residues. The CDR3 loop is CSVFGAESNYGYTF. DNA for the CDR3: TGCAGCGTCTTTGGGGCAGAGTCTAACTATGGCTACACCTTC.